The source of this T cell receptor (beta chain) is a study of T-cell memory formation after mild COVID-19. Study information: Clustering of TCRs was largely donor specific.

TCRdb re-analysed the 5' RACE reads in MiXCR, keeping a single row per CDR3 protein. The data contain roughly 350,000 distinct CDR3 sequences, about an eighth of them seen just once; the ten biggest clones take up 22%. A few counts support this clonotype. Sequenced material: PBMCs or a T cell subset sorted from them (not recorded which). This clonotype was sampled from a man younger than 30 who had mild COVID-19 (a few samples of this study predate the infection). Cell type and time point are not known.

The CDR3 sequence is CASREYSNQPQHF. The CDR3 region has the DNA TGTGCCAGCAGGGAGTATAGCAATCAGCCCCAGCATTTT. The V gene is TRBV5-8, the J gene TRBJ1-5; no clear D. The ends were cut back, 5 bases at V and 0 bases at J, with 6 bases in the middle. Germline lookup yields CDR1 SGHTS and CDR2 YDEGEE. CDR3 size: 13 residues.